This T cell receptor (beta chain) emerged from a study of control samples from healthy donors and cancer patients. Assay: immunoSEQ multiplex PCR; the TCRdb copy retains only in-frame clones and omits some. The data show 98,000 or so clones, 82% seen once. The V end was cut by 7 bases, the J end by 2 bases, with 15 bases between. Looked up from germline, CDR1 is SQVTM and CDR2 is ANQGSEA. The CDR3 length is 14 residues. The TCR was taken from a man between 18 and 29 years old in good health. The genes are TRBV29-1 and TRBJ2-1, with D perhaps TRBD2 (6 bases). Sequencing was done on a sample of blood. The CDR3 DNA follows: TGCAGCGCCATCTATAGCGGCACCTACAATGAGCAGTTCTTC. Amino acid sequence: CSAIYSGTYNEQFF.